The present T cell receptor (beta chain) was sequenced within a study of identical twins. Overall study findings and caveats: Insertions ran lower in abundant cord blood beta clonotypes, though not in memory repertoires.

This clonotype was observed a handful of times. Its antigen is not known. Germline V CDR1 and CDR2: SGHRS, YFSETQ. This CDR3 has 15 residues. The V gene end was trimmed by 2 bases and the J gene end by 5 bases; junction bases not matched to a gene: 8. A universal primer site was incorporated via template switching, and the cDNA contained unique molecular identifiers. One entry per CDR3 protein, called by TCRdb with MiXCR from the 5' RACE reads. The top ten clones hold about 0.25% of a sample with more than 1.5 million distinct CDR3 sequences, under 35% of them seen once. Sequenced sample: cord blood. The TCR was taken from a newborn girl in good health. The chain recombines TRBV5-1 with TRBJ1-2; TRBD1 matches 8 bases. CDR3 loop: CASSFSTGGLYGYTF. CDR3 coding DNA: TGCGCCAGCAGCTTTTCCACAGGGGGTTTATATGGCTACACCTTC.